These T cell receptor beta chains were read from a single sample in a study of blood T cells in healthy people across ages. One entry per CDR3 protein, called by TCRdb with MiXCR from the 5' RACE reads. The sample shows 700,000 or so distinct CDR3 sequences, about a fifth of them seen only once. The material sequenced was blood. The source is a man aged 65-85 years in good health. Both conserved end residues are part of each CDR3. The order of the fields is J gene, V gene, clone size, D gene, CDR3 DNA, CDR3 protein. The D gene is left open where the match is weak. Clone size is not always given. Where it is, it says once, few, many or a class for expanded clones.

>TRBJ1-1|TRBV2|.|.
TGTGCCAGCAGGTGGAGGGAGGACACTGAAGCTTTCTTT
CASRWREDTEAFF
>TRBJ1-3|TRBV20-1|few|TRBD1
TGCAGTGCTAGGACGACAGGGACTGGAAACACCATATATTTT
CSARTTGTGNTIYF
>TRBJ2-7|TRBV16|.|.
TGTGCCAGCAGCCGGGGGCCCACCTACGAGCAGTACTTC
CASSRGPTYEQYF
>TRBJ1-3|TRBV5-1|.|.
TGCGCCAGCAGCTTGGCCCGGGGGCCCTCTGGAAACACCATATATTTT
CASSLARGPSGNTIYF
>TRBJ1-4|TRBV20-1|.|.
TGCAGTGCTAGTTTAGGGGCCAGTACGGCTAATGAAAAACTGTTTTTT
CSASLGASTANEKLFF
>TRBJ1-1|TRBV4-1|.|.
TGCGCCAGCAGCCAAGATATCCCCAACACTGAAGCTTTCTTT
CASSQDIPNTEAFF
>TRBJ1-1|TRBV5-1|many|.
TGCGCCAGCAGCTTGGACGGGCAGAACACTGAAGCTTTCTTT
CASSLDGQNTEAFF
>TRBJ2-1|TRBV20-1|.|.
TGCAGTGCTAGTAGAGTAGGGTACAATGAGCAGTTCTTC
CSASRVGYNEQFF
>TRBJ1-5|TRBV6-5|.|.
TGTGCCAGCAGTTACACCCACCAGGATCAGCCCCAGCATTTT
CASSYTHQDQPQHF
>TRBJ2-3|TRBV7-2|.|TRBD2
TGTGCCAGCAGCTCAAGACTAGCATCGGATACGCAGTATTTT
CASSSRLASDTQYF
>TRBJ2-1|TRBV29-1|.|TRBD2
TGCAGCGTTCGCCTCACTAGCGGGAAGGAGCAGTTCTTC
CSVRLTSGKEQFF
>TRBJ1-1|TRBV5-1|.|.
TGCGCCAGCAGCTTGGTCCCAAAGGAGATGAACACTGAAGCTTTCTTT
CASSLVPKEMNTEAFF
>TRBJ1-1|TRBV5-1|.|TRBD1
TGCGCCAGCAGCTTGCGGGACAGGCCAAACACTGAAGCTTTCTTT
CASSLRDRPNTEAFF